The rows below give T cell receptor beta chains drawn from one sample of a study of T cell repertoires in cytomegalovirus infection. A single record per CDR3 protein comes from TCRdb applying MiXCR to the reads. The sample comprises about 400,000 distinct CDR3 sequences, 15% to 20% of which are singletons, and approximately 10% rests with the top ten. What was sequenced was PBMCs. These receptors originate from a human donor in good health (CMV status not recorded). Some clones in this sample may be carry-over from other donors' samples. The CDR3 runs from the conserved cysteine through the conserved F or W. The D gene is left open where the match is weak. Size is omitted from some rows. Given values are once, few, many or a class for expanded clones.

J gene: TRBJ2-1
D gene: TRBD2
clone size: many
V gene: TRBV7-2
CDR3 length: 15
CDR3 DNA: TGTGCCAGCACCACCGGCGGGGGGGCCGGGAATGAGCAGTTCTTC
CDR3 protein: CASTTGGGAGNEQFF

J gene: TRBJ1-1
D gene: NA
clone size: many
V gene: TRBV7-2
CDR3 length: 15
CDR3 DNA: TGTGCCAGCAGCTACCTGACAGGAGTCAACACTGAAGCTTTCTTT
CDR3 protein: CASSYLTGVNTEAFF

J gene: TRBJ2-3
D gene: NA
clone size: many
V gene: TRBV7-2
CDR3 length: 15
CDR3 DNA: TGTGCCAGCAGCTTAGGATTAGCTAACGGGGGTACGCAGTATTTT
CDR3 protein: CASSLGLANGGTQYF

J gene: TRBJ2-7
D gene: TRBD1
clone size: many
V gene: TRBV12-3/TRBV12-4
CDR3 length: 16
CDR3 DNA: TGTGCCAGCAGTTTATTCTCTGGGACAGGGTTCTACGAGCAGTACTTC
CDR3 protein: CASSLFSGTGFYEQYF

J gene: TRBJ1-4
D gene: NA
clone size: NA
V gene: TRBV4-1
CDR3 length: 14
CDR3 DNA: TGCGCCAGCAGCCAAGAATGGGATGAAGAAAAACTGTTTTTT
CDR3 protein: CASSQEWDEEKLFF

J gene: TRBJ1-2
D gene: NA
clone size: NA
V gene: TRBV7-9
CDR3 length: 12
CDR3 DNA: TGTGCCAGCGGACAGACTTACTATGGCTACACCTTC
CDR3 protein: CASGQTYYGYTF

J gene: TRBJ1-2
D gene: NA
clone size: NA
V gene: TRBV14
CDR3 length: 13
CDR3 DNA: TGTGCCAGCAGCCCTAAAGGAAGCTATGGCTACACCTTC
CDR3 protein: CASSPKGSYGYTF

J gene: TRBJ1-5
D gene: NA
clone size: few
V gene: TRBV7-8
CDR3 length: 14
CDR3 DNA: TGTGCCAGCAGCCCGGGTGCACGAGGTCAGCCCCAGCATTTT
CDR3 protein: CASSPGARGQPQHF

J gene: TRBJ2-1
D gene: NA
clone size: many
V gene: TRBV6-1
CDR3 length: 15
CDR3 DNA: TGTGCCAGCACCCAAAGGGGTGGCTCCTACAATGAGCAGTTCTTC
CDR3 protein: CASTQRGGSYNEQFF

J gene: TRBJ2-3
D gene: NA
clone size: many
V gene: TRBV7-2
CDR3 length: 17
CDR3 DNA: TGTGCCAGCACCACGAGGAGGGGCAGCTCTAGCACAGATACGCAGTATTTT
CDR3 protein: CASTTRRGSSSTDTQYF

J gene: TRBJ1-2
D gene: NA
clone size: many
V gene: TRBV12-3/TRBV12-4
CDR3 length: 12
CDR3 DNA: TGTGCCAGCAGACCCCCACGGGGTGGCTACACCTTC
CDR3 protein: CASRPPRGGYTF

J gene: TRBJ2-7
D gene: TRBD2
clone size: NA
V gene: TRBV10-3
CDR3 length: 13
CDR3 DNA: TGTGCCATCAGTCCTAGCGGGAGGGAAGAGCAGTACTTC
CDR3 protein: CAISPSGREEQYF

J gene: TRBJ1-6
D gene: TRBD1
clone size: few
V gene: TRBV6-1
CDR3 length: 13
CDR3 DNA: TGTGCCAGCAGTAGACAGGGGCGGTCACCCCTCCACTTT
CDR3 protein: CASSRQGRSPLHF

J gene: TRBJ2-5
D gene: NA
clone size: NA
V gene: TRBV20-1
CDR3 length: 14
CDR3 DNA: TGCAGTGCTATTTTAGGGGGGGACCAAGAGACCCAGTACTTC
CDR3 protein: CSAILGGDQETQYF

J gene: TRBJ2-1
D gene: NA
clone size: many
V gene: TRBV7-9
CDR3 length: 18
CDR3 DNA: TGTGCCAGCAGCCGCACAGATCCTCCACCCCCCCTGTCCGATGAGCAGTTCTTC
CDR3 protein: CASSRTDPPPPLSDEQFF

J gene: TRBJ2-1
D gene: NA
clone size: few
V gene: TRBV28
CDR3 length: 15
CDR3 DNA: TGTGCCAGCAGCGGGACATCCAACTCCTACAATGAGCAGTTCTTC
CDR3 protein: CASSGTSNSYNEQFF

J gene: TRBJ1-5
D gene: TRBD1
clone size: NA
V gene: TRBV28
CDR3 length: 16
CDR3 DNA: TGTGCCAGCAGTTTATGGGGGACAGGACGTGGTCAGCCCCAGCATTTT
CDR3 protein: CASSLWGTGRGQPQHF

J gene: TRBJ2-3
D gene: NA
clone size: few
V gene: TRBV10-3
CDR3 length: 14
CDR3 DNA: TGTGCCACCGGAGGCGCCACTACTACAGATACGCAGTATTTT
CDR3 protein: CATGGATTTDTQYF

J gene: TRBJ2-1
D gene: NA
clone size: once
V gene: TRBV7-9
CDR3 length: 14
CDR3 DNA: TGTGCCAGCAGCAATAGGGACTCCGGGGATGAGCAGTTCTTC
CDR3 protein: CASSNRDSGDEQFF